The entry below gives a single T cell receptor beta chain sequence along with its context. Its antigen is undetermined. The data derive from a study of cytomegalovirus exposure and HLA in healthy donors. Trimming cost V 3 bases and J 1 base, with 12 bases left between them. Looked up from germline, CDR1 is SGHAT and CDR2 is FQDESV (reference sequence). There are 15 residues in the CDR3. Study observations and caveats: Altogether, 170 or so TCR beta chains were recorded as cytomegalovirus-associated. A few chains tied to CMV proved CMV antigen-specific in vitro.

The assay was immunoSEQ multiplex PCR, and TCRdb's table has in-frame clones only and misses some. The table has hundreds of thousands of clones, about 90% seen once. The V gene is TRBV11-1, the J gene TRBJ1-1, with D possibly matching TRBD1 (6 bases). The sequence derives from a woman in her thirties in good health and CMV-seropositive. The specimen sequenced was PBMCs. In DNA form, the CDR3 reads TGTGCCAGCAGCTTCACAGGGTACCCGAACACTGAAGCTTTCTTT. Translation: CASSFTGYPNTEAFF.